This TCR beta chain was observed in a study of T cells after yellow fever vaccination. About the study: Libraries from low-cell-number fractions were prepared with the SMART-Seq v4 Ultra Low Input RNA kit. Broader study findings: It was a weaker secondary response, yet one that peaked faster, at day 5 versus 15. Post-booster repertoires contained most primary-vaccination clones again (around 97% CD4, around 88% CD8).

UMIs and a universal primer site were added when TCR cDNA was made by 5'RACE template switching. Each CDR3 protein gets one entry after TCRdb re-called the 5' RACE reads with MiXCR. The data contain about 510,000 distinct CDR3 sequences, just over 20% of them seen just once; the ten biggest clones take up about 16%. Notes on this clonotype: The antigen is not known.

The trim removed 5 bases at V and 0 bases at J, leaving 2 bases unmatched. Germline CDR1 is SGHTA and CDR2 is FQGTGA. CDR3 length: 14 residues. The material was PBMCs, obtained less than 25 days after the first yellow fever vaccination. The chain links TRBV7-3 to TRBJ2-7; 9 bases are shared with TRBD1. The TCR was taken from a man younger than 35 who received the YFV17D yellow fever vaccine. The CDR3 protein is CASSMTGGSYEQYF. The CDR3 region has the DNA TGTGCCAGCAGCATGACAGGGGGCTCCTACGAGCAGTACTTC. The full variable domain, rest sourced from reference TRBV7-3 and TRBJ2-7, is GAGVSQTPSNKVTEKGKYVELRCDPISGHTALYWYRQSLGQGPEFLIYFQGTGAADDSGLPNDRFFAVRPEGSVSTLKIQRTERGDSAVYLCASSMTGGSYEQYFGPGTRLTVT.